The present T cell receptor (beta chain) was sequenced within a study of T cell clusters in autoimmune cytopenias. The study, taken as a whole, reports: Active autoimmune hepatitis patients had almost three-fold fewer exclusive TRB clusters than healthy donors.

TRB rearrangements were amplified by touch-down multiplex PCR with mixed TRB-A/B primers. TCRdb reanalyzed the multiplex PCR reads and collapses them to one entry per CDR3 protein, without DNA. The listing contains some 5,000 distinct CDR3 sequences. Considering frequency, this clonotype is medium-sized. Its antigen remains unknown. TRB was amplified from around 250 ng of peripheral blood genomic DNA per sample. The data also belong to a second study, concerning T cell repertoires in aging, cancer and after chemotherapy. That report adds: Over several months to years, re-sampled healthy donor repertoires clearly shared clones. Healthy donors lost TCR diversity with age mainly through richness, cancer patients through richness and evenness.

What was sequenced was peripheral blood. The receptor comes from a human donor in good health.

CDR3 protein: CASSDRSAGELFF. V gene TRBV6-4 combines with J gene TRBJ2-2. The CDR3 loop spans 13 amino acids. CDR1 MRHNA and CDR2 SNTAGT come from the germline V gene.